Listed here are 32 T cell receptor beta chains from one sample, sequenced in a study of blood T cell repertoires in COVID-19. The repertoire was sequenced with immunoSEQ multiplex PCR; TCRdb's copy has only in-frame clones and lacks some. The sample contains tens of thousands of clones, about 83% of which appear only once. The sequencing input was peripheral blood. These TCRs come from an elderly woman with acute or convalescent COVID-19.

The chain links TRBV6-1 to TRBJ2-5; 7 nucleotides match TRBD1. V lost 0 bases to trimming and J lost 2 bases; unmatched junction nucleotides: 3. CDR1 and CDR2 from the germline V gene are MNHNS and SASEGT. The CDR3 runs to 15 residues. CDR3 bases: TGTGCCAGCAGTGAAGCGGGCAGGGGGCAAGAGACCCAGTACTTC. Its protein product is CASSEAGRGQETQYF.

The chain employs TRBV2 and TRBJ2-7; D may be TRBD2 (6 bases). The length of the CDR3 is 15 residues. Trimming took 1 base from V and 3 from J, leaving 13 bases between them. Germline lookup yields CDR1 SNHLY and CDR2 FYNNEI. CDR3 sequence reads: CASSEGWGLLYEQYF. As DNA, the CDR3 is TGTGCCAGCAGTGAAGGATGGGGACTCCTCTACGAGCAGTACTTC.

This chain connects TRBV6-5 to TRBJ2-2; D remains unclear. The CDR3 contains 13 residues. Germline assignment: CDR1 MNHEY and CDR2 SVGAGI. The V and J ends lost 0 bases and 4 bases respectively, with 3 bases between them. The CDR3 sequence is CASSYSGTGELFF. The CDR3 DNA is TGTGCCAGCAGTTACTCCGGCACCGGGGAGCTGTTTTTT.

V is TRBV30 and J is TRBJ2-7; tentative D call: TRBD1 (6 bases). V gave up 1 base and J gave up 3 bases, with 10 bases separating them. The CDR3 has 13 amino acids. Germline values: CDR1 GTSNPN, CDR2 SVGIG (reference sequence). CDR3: CAWSAGHLYEQYF. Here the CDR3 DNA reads TGTGCCTGGAGTGCGGGACACCTCTACGAGCAGTACTTC.

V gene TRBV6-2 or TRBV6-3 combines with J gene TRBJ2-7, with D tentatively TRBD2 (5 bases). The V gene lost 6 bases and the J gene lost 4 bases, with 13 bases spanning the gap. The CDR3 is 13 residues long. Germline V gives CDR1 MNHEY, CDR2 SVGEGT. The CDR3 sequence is CASSPGIKYEQYF. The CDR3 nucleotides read TGTGCCAGCAGCCCCGGGATAAAATACGAGCAGTACTTC.

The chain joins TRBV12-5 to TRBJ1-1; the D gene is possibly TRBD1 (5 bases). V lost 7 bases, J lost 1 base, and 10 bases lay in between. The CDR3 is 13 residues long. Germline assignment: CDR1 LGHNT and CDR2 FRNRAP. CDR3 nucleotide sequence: TGTGCTAGTGCCCACCAGGGGAACACTGAAGCTTTCTTT. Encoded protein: CASAHQGNTEAFF.

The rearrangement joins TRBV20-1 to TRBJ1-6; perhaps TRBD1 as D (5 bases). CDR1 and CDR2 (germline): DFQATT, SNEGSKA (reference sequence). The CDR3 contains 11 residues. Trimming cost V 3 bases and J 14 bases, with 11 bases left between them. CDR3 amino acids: CSARGTGALHF. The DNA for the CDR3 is TGCAGTGCTAGGGGGACGGGGGCCCTCCACTTT.

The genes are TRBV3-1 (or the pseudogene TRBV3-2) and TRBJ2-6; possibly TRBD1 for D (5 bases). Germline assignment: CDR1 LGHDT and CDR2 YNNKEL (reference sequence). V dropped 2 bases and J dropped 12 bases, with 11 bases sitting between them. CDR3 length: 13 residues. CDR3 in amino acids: CASSQRGSSVLTF. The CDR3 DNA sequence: TGTGCCAGCAGCCAAAGGGGCAGCAGCGTCCTGACTTTC.

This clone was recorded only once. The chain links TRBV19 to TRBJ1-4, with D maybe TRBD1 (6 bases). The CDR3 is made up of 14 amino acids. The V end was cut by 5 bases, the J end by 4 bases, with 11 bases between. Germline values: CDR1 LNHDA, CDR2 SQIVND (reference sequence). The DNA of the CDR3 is TGTGCCAGTAGTTCAGGACAGCTTAATGAAAAACTGTTTTTT. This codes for CASSSGQLNEKLFF.

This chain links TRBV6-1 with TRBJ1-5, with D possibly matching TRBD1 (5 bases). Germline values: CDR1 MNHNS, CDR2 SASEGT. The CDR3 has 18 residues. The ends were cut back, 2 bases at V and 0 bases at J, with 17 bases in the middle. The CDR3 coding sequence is TGTGCCAGCAGTGAAAGGTTGGGCAGGGAAAATAGCAATCAGCCCCAGCATTTT. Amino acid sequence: CASSERLGRENSNQPQHF.

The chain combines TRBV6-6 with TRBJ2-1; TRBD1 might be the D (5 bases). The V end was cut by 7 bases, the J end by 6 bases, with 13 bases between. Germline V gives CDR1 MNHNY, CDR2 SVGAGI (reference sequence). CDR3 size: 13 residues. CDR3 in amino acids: CASTLQAINEQFF. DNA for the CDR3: TGTGCCAGCACTTTACAGGCGATCAATGAGCAGTTCTTC.

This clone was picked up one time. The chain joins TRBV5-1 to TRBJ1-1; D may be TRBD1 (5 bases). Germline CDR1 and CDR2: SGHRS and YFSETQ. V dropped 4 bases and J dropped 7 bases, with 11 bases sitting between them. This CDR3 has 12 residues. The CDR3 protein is CASSIQGNEAFF. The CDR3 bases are TGCGCCAGCAGCATCCAGGGTAATGAAGCTTTCTTT.

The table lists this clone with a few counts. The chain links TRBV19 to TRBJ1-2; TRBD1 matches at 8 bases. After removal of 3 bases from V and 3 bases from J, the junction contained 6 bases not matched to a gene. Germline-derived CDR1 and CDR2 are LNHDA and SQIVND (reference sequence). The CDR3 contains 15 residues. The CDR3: CASSIWAGGDYGYTF. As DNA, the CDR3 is TGTGCCAGTAGTATTTGGGCAGGGGGCGACTATGGCTACACCTTC.

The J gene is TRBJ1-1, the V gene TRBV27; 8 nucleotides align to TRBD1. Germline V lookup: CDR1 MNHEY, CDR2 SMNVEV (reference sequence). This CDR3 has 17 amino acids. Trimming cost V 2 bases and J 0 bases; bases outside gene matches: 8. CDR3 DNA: TGTGCCAGCAGTTTAGTGGCAGGGGGCCCTCTGAACACTGAAGCTTTCTTT. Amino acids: CASSLVAGGPLNTEAFF.

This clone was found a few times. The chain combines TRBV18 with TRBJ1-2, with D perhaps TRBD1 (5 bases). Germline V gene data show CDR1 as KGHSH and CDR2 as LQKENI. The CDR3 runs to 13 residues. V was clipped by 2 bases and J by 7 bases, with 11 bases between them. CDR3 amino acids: CASSPGTDIGYTF. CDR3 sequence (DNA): TGTGCCAGCTCACCAGGAACGGACATTGGCTACACCTTC.

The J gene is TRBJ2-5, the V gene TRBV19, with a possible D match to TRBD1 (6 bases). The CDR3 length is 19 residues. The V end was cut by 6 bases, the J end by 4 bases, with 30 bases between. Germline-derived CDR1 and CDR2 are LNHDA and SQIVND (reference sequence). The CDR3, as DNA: TGTGCCAGTAGAGGCCTAGAGGGGGAAGGTCCCTATCGTCGAGAGACCCAGTACTTC. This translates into CASRGLEGEGPYRRETQYF.

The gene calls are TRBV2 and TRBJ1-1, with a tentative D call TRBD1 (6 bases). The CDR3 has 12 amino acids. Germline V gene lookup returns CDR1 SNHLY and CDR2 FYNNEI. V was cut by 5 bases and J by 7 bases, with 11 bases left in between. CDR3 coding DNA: TGTGCCAGCAGTAGGACAGCATATGAAGCTTTCTTT. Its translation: CASSRTAYEAFF.

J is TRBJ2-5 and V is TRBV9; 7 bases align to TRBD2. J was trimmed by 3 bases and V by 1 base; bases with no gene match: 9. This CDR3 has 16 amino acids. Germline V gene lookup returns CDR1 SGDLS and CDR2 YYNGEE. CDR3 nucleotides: TGTGCCAGCAGCGTAATCCCCCTTGCGGGAGAAGAGACCCAGTACTTC. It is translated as CASSVIPLAGEETQYF.

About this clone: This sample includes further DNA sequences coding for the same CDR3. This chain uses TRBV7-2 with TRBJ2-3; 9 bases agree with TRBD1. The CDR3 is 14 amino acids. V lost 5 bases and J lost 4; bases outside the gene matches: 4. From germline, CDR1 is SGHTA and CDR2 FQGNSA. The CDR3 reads CASSPGQGSDTQYF. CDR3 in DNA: TGTGCCAGCAGCCCGGGACAGGGCTCAGATACGCAGTATTTT.

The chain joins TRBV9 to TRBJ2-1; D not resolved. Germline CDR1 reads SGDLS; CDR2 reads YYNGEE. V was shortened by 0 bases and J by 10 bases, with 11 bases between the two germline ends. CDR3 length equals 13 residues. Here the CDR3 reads CASSVDQRGEQFF. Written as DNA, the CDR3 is TGTGCCAGCAGCGTAGACCAGCGCGGCGAGCAGTTCTTC.

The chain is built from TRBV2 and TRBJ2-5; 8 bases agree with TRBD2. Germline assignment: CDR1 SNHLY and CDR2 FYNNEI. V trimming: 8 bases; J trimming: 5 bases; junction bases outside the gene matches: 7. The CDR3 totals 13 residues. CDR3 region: CASGFGRVETQYF. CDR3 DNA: TGTGCCAGCGGATTCGGGAGGGTGGAGACCCAGTACTTC. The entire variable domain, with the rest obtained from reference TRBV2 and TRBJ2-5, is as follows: EPEVTQTPSHQVTQMGQEVILRCVPISNHLYFYWYRQILGQKVEFLVSFYNNEISEKSEIFDDQFSVERPDGSNFTLKIRSTKLEDSAMYFCASGFGRVETQYFGPGTRLLVL.

This CDR3 reads CASSFQGGENEAFF. DNA for the CDR3: TGCGCCAGCAGCTTCCAGGGGGGCGAGAATGAAGCTTTCTTT. The chain has TRBV5-1 and TRBJ1-1; 7 nucleotides line up with TRBD1. The CDR3 length is 14 residues. Trimming removed 2 bases from V and 7 bases from J; junction bases left unmatched: 8. Germline V gene data show CDR1 as SGHRS and CDR2 as YFSETQ.

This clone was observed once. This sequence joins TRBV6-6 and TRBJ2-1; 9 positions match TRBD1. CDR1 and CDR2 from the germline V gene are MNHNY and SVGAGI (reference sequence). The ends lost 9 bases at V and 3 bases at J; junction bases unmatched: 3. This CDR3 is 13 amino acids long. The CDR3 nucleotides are TGTGCCAGTGGGACAGGGATCTACAATGAGCAGTTCTTC. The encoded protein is CASGTGIYNEQFF.

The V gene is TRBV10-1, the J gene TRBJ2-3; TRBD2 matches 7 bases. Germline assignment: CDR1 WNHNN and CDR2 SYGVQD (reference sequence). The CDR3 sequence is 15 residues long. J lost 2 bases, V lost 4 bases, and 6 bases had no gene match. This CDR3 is CASSGEGLLTDTQYF. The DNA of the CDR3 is TGCGCCAGCAGTGGGGAGGGACTTCTCACAGATACGCAGTATTTT.

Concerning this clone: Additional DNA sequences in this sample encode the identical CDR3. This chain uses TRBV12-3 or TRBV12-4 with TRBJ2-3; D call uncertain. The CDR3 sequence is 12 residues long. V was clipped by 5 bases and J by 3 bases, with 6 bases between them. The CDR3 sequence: CASSPGTDTQYF. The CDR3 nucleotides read TGTGCCAGCAGTCCCGGGACAGATACGCAGTATTTT.

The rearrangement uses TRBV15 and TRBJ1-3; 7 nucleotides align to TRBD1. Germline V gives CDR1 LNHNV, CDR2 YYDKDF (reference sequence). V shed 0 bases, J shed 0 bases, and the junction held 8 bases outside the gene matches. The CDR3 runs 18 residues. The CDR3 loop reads CATSRDRGTVPSGNTIYF. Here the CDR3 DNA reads TGTGCCACCAGCAGAGATAGGGGGACAGTACCCTCTGGAAACACCATATATTTT. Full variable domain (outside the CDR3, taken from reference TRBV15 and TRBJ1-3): DAMVIQNPRYQVTQFGKPVTLSCSQTLNHNVMYWYQQKSSQAPKLLFHYYDKDFNNEADTPDNFQSRRPNTSFCFLDIRSPGLGDTAMYLCATSRDRGTVPSGNTIYFGEGSWLTVV.

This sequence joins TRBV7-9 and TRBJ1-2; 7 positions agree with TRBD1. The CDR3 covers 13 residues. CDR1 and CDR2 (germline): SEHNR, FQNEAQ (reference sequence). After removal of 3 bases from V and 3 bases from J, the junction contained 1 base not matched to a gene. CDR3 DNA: TGTGCCAGCAGCTTTGACAGGGACTATGGCTACACCTTC. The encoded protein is CASSFDRDYGYTF.

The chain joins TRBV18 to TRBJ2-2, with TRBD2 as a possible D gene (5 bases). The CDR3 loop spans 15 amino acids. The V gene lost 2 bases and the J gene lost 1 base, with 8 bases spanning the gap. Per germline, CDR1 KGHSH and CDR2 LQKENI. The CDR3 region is CASSPRTLNTGELFF. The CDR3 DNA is TGTGCCAGCTCACCAAGGACTTTGAACACCGGGGAGCTGTTTTTT.

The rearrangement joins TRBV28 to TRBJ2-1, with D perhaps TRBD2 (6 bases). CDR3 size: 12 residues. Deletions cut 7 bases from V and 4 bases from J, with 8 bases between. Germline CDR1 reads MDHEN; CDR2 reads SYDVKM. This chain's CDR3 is CASTGTYNEQFF. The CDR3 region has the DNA TGTGCCAGCACCGGGACTTACAATGAGCAGTTCTTC.

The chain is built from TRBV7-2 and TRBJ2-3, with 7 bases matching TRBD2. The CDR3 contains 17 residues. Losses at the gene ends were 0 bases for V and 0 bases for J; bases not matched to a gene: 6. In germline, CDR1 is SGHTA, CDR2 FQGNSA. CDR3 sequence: CASSLALAGASTDTQYF. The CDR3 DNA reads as TGTGCCAGCAGCTTAGCCCTTGCGGGAGCCAGCACAGATACGCAGTATTTT.

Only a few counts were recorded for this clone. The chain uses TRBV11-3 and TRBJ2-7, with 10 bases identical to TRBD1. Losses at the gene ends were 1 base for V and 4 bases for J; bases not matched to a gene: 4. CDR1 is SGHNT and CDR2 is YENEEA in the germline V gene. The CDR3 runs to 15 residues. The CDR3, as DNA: TGTGCCAGCAGCTTAGTGTGGGACAGGGGTTACGAGCAGTACTTC. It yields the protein CASSLVWDRGYEQYF.

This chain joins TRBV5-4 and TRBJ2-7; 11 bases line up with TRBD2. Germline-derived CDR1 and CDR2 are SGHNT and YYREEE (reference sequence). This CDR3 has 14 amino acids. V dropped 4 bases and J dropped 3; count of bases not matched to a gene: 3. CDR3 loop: CASSPTSGSYEQYF. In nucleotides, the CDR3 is TGTGCCAGCAGCCCTACTAGCGGGAGCTACGAGCAGTACTTC.